This T cell receptor beta chain appears in the sequencing data of a study of blood T cells in healthy people across ages. Study-wide points: Aged donors had fewer naive CD4+ cells and lower diversity than long-lived donors.

A second PCR of roughly 7 to 11 cycles used a sample-barcoded 5' primer and a J-beta primer mix. Every cDNA was tagged by a template-switch adaptor with 12 random nucleotides. TCRdb re-called the 5' RACE reads with MiXCR, one entry per CDR3 protein. The profile shows about 1.7 million distinct CDR3 sequences, 28% of them singletons. This clonotype occurred a few times. The antigen is undetermined. V gave up 5 bases and J gave up 7 bases; unmatched junction bases: 13. The germline V gene has CDR1 MGHRA and CDR2 YSYEKL. The CDR3 covers 15 residues. This clonotype originated in a young woman in good health. Input material: blood. The rearrangement links TRBV4-1 to TRBJ1-2, with 7 nucleotides matching TRBD1. This CDR3 reads CASSTHGQANGGYTF. DNA for the CDR3: TGCGCCAGCAGCACTCATGGACAGGCCAATGGTGGCTACACCTTC.